This T cell receptor beta chain was documented in a study of CD8 T cells in Susac syndrome (dated by TCRdb to the late 2010s). Study-wide context: Among the sequenced Susac syndrome patients, five or six had clinically active disease and fewer than 10 were in clinical remission. The study used repertoire sequencing to test whether antigen drove CD8+ T cell activation and differentiation in Susac syndrome. At blood withdrawal, Susac syndrome patients were either therapy-naive, taking corticosteroids (in some cases with IVIg as well), or taking IVIg alone.

RNA was extracted using the RNeasy kit, and about 0.45 to 1 microgram was reverse transcribed with random hexamers. The immunoSEQ multiplex PCR assay, which covers 54 Vbeta and 13 Jbeta segments, was used to amplify TCR beta CDR3 regions. To correct PCR amplification bias, a synthetic template baseline was used for both primer optimization and computational correction. On the study's bioinformatics: Reads were annotated to V, D and J genes per IMGT and analyzed with immunoSEQ Analyzer, keeping only productive sequences. Clonality was computed as one minus Shannon entropy normalized by log2 of the number of productive unique sequences. For each patient and control, public and private clones were evaluated among the 100 most prevalent clones. Clones were defined as Susac-specific if absent from the healthy and MS cohorts, from 900 to 1,200 published viral clones and from other ImmuneACCESS disease sequences. Using fastp at Q25 and MiXCR, TCRdb reprocessed the public reads and kept productive beta chains. Rows are combined by CDR3 protein, so each entry shows the most common genes and DNA. The V and J calls here are based on TCRdb, not the publication. The table for this sample lists about 210,000 distinct CDR3 sequences; around 93% of them were counted only once. Roughly 0.14% of the sample is held by the ten biggest clonotypes.

CDR1 and CDR2 (SSHAT, FNYEAQ) derive from the germline V gene (reference sequence). There are 13 amino acids in the CDR3, from cysteine to phenylalanine inclusive. CDR3 DNA only is kept here, 39 bases in frame from base 1. Peripheral blood CD8+ and CD4+ T cells from healthy donors, Susac syndrome patients and multiple sclerosis patients were profiled using high-throughput TCR beta sequencing. The Susac syndrome patients fulfilled recently defined diagnostic criteria for either definite or probable disease. Bulk CD8+ and CD4+ T cells were purified by magnetic negative isolation, while CD8+ TEMRA cells were enriched using FACS. Blood was drawn into EDTA tubes, processed within 24 hours, and PBMCs were isolated by density gradient centrifugation. PBMCs intended for TCR sequencing were frozen in liquid nitrogen and were later thawed in a 37 degrees C water bath. Purity of sorted or isolated CD4+, CD8+ and CD8+ TEMRA cells was at least 90%.

Points the paper makes about the study in general: In the CD4+ T cell repertoire of Susac syndrome patients, clonal expansion was not detected. The TCR sequencing and HLA analysis was acknowledged to have included a relatively small number of individuals.

Notes on this clonotype: Its antigen is unknown. One end of the junction is discordant with germline, which a read error may explain.

The chain is encoded by TRBV7-7 joined to TRBJ2-1, with 8 central nucleotides matching TRBD1. The sample was CD4+ T cells from PBMCs. The sequence derives from a human donor with Susac syndrome. CDR3 region: CASSAQGGNEQFF. The nucleotides are TGTGCTAGCAGCGCACAGGGGGGCAATGAGCAGTTCTTC.